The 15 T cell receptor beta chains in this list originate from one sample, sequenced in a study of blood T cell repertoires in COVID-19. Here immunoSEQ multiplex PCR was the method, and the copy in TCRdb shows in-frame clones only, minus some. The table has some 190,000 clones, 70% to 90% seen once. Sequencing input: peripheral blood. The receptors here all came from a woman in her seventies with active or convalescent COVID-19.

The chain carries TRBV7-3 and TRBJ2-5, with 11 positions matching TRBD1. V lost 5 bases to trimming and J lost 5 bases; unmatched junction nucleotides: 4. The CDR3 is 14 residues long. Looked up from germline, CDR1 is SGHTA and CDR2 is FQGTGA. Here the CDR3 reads CASSPGTGGETQYF. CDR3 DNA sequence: TGTGCCAGCAGCCCCGGGACAGGGGGTGAGACCCAGTACTTC.

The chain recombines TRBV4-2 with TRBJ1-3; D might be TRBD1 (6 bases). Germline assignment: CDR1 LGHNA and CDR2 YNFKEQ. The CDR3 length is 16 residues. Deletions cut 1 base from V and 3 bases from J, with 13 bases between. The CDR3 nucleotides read TGTGCCAGCAGCCAAGGTCGGGGGGCTAATGGAAACACCATATATTTT. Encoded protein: CASSQGRGANGNTIYF.

CDR3 DNA sequence: TGTGCCAGCGAAACTAGCGCCCGGACAGATACGCAGTATTTT. It codes for CASETSARTDTQYF. The chain links TRBV19 to TRBJ2-3; 7 nucleotides match TRBD2. This CDR3 spans 14 amino acids. Trimming cost V 9 bases and J 3 bases; bases outside gene matches: 9. Germline V CDR1 and CDR2: LNHDA, SQIVND (reference sequence).

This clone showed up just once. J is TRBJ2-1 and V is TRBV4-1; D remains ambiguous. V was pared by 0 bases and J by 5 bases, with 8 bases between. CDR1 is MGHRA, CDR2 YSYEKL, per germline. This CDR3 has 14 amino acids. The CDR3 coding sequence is TGCGCCAGCAGCCAAGAGAGTCTCAACAATGAGCAGTTCTTC. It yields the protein CASSQESLNNEQFF.

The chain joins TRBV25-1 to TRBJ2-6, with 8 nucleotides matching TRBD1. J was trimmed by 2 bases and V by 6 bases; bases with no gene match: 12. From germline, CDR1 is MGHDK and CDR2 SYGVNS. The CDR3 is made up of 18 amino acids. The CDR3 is CASSPRRTGRAGANVLTF. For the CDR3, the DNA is TGTGCCAGCAGCCCTCGACGGACAGGGCGGGCTGGGGCCAACGTCCTGACTTTC.

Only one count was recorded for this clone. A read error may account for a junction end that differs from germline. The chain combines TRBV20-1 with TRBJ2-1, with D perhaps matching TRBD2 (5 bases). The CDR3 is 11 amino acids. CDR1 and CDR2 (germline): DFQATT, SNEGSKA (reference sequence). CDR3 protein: CSARGELEEIF. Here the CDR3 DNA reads TGCAGTGCTAGAGGGGAACTAGAGGAAATCTTC.

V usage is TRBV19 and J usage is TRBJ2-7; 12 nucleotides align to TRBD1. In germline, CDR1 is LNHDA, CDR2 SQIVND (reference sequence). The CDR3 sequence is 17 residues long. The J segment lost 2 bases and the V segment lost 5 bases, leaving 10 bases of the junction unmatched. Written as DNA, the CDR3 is TGTGCCAGTAGTTCGAGGGGACAGGGGGCACCAACCTACGAGCAGTACTTC. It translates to CASSSRGQGAPTYEQYF.

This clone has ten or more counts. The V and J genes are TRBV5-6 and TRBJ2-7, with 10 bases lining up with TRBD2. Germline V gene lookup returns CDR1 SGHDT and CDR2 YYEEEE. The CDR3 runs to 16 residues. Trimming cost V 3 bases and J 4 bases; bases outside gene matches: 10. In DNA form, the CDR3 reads TGTGCCAGCAGCTATCTGGGACTAGCGATAGGTTACGAGCAGTACTTC. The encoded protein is CASSYLGLAIGYEQYF. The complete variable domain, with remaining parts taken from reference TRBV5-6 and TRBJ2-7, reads DAGVTQSPTHLIKTRGQQVTLRCSPKSGHDTVSWYQQALGQGPQFIFQYYEEEERQRGNFPDRFSGHQFPNYSSELNVNALLLGDSALYLCASSYLGLAIGYEQYFGPGTRLTVT.

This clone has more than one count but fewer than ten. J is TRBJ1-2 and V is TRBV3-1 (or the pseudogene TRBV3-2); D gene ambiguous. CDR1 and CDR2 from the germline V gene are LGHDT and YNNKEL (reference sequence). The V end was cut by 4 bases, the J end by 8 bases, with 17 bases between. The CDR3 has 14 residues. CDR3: CASSPDTVGGGYTF. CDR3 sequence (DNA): TGTGCCAGCAGCCCCGACACGGTCGGAGGCGGCTACACCTTC.

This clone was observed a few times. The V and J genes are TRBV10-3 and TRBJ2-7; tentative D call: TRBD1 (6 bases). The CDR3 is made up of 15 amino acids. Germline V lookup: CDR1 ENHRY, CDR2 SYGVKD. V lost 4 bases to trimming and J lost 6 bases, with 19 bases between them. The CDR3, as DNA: TGTGCCATCAGTGTAAAGTTTGGGGAAGGGGGCGAGCAGTACTTC. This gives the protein CAISVKFGEGGEQYF.

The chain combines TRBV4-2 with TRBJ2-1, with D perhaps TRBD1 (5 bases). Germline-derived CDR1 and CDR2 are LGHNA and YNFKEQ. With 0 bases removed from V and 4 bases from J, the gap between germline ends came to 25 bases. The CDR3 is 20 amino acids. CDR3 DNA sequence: TGTGCCAGCAGCCAAGATCTGCCATCCCGTACAGGCCCTTATTACAATGAGCAGTTCTTC. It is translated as CASSQDLPSRTGPYYNEQFF.

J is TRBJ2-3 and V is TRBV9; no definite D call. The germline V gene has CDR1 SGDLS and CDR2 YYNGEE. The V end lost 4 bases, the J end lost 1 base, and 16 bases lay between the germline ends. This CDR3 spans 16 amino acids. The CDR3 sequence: CASSPDVSSRTDTQYF. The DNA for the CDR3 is TGTGCCAGCAGCCCAGATGTGTCTAGTCGCACAGATACGCAGTATTTT.

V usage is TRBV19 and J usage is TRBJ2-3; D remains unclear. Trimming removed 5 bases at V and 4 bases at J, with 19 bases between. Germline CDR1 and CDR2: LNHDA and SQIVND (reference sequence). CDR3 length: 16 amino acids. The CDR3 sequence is CASSQPRWHTADTQYF. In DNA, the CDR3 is TGTGCCAGTAGTCAACCCCGCTGGCATACCGCAGATACGCAGTATTTT.

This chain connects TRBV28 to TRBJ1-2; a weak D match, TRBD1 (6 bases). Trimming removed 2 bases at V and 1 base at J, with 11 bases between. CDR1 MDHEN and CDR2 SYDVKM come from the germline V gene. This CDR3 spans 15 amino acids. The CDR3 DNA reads TGTGCCAGCAGTTTAGGGCAGGGGATTAACTATGGCTACACCTTC. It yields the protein CASSLGQGINYGYTF.

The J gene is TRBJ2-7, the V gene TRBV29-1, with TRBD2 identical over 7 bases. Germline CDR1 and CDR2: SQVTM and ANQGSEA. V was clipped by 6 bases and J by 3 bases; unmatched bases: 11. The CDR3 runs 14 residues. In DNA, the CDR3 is TGCAGCGTCGCAAAAGGCGGGGGTGTCTACGAGCAGTACTTC. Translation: CSVAKGGGVYEQYF.